This is a list of T cell receptor beta chains from one sample in a study of T cell clones after liver transplantation. Repertoires were generated with immunoSEQ multiplex PCR, while TCRdb's copy carries only in-frame clones and drops some. Here the sample spans 68,000 or so clones, 80% being singletons. The sequencing used CD4+ T cells from blood, collected before liver transplant. These receptors were taken from a human donor who received a liver transplant. CDR3s leave out the opening cysteine and the closing phenylalanine or tryptophan.

ASSLSRGTYNEQF TRBV4-1
AAAPKGGMDTEAF TRBV10-3
ASSQERTGTEAF TRBV4-1
AWTLRLRGTDTQY TRBV30
ARSNRTIPNQPQH TRBV5-3
ASSLASGTGGYEQY TRBV5-1
ASSLKRNSGYT TRBV27
ASSTSLGGYNEQF TRBV19
ASSPEGGGYNEQF TRBV18
ASSDPQASGNTIY TRBV27
ASSLQGHYEQY TRBV11-2
ASSDYGSIRGGYT TRBV27
ASSGSEGAYNEQF TRBV7-3
ASTPSRGRNTEAF TRBV5-1
ASSRNLGGLNTEAF TRBV18
ASGLLAGGAGANVLT TRBV19